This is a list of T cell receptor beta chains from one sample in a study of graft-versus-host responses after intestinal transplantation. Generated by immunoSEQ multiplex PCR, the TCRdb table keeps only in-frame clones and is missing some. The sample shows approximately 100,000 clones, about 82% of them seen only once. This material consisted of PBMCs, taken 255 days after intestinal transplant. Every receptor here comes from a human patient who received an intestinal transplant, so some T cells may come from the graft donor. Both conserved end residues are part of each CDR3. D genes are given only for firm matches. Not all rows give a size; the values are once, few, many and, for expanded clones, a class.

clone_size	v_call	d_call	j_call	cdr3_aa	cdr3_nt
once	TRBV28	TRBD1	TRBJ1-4	CASSRYSPGQGGEKLFF	TGTGCCAGCAGTCGATACTCGCCGGGACAGGGTGGTGAAAAACTGTTTTTT
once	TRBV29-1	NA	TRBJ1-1	CSVQRGVGTEAFF	TGCAGCGTTCAAAGGGGAGTAGGCACTGAAGCTTTCTTT
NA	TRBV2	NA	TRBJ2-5	CASSAVAVQETQYF	TGTGCCAGCTCCGCGGTAGCGGTTCAAGAGACCCAGTACTTC
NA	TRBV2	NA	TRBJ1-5	CASRGETRGNQPQHF	TGTGCCAGCAGGGGTGAGACGCGCGGGAATCAGCCCCAGCATTTT
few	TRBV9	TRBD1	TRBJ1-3	CASSVGQGSGNTIYF	TGTGCCAGCAGCGTAGGACAGGGGAGTGGAAACACCATATATTTT
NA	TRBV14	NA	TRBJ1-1	CASSETVENTEAFF	TGTGCCAGCAGTGAGACGGTGGAGAACACTGAAGCTTTCTTT
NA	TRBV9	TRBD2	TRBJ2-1	CASSVEALAGGWNEQFF	TGTGCCAGCAGCGTAGAGGCCCTAGCGGGAGGATGGAATGAGCAGTTCTTC
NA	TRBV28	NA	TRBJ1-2	CASTPSLQPAFRHYGYTF	TGTGCCAGCACACCGAGTCTGCAGCCGGCCTTCCGGCACTATGGCTACACCTTC
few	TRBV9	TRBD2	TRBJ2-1	CASSVAPSAVGRAPNEQFF	TGTGCCAGCAGCGTAGCTCCTTCGGCAGTCGGGAGGGCCCCCAATGAGCAGTTCTTC
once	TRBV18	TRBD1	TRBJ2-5	CASSPGQAPGTQYF	TGTGCCAGCTCACCGGGACAGGCCCCAGGGACCCAGTACTTC